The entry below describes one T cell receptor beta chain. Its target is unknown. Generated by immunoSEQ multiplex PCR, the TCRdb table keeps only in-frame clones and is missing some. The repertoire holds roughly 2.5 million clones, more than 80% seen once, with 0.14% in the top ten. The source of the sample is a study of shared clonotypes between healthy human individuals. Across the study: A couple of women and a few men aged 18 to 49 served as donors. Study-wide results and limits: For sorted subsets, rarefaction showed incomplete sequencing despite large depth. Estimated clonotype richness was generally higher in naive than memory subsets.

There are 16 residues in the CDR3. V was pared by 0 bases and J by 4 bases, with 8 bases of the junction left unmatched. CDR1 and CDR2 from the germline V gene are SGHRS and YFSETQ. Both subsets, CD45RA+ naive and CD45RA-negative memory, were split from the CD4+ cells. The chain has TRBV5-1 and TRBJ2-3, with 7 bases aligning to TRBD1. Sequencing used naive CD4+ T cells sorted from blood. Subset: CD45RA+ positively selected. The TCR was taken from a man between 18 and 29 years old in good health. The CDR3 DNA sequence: TGCGCCAGCAGCTTGGCCGGGACAGCCGCCGCAGATACGCAGTATTTT. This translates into CASSLAGTAAADTQYF.